This is a list of T cell receptor beta chains from one sample in a study of cytomegalovirus exposure and HLA in healthy donors. TCRdb keeps only in-frame clones here, not all; method: immunoSEQ multiplex PCR. The sample includes around 130,000 clones, 80% seen only once; the top ten take over 2%. The sequenced sample was PBMCs. Receptors originate from a man aged 30 to 39 in good health and CMV-seronegative. Both conserved end residues are trimmed from each CDR3.

TRBV7-2 | ASSLQATRETQY
TRBV2 | ATVGQGSNTEAF
TRBV11-2 | ASSPHRGDNSPLH
TRBV30 | AWNPGQGFPQQY
TRBV9 | ASSGGGARTDTQY
TRBV29-1 | STHRGDTQY
TRBV30 | AWRHPPGQWV
TRBV28 | ASSLRDFGHTIY
TRBV27 | ASSRDRGLPRGNTEAF
TRBV6-1 | ASSEAQGTGVAYEQY
TRBV5-6 | ASSLVGQGVDKNIQY
TRBV5-4 | ASSPKIRGEQY
TRBV5-1 | ASSSGLAATYEQY
TRBV27 | ASSYGGLNTEAF
TRBV5-1 | ASSLGASEGHQETQY
TRBV27 | ASSFGRGKTQY
TRBV7-2 | ASRIQGRAGNTIY
TRBV10-1 | ASSPTGATYEQY
TRBV10-3 | AIARSGTSSTDTQY
TRBV30 | AWGQGNSPLH
TRBV25-1 | ASSEGGAGELF
TRBV2 | ASSEYTSGGIEQF
TRBV5-1 | ASSFAGTRGPPEQY
TRBV9 | ASSADTSSYNSPLH
TRBV7-8 | ASSLGKNTGWGGQPQH
TRBV2 | ASSEKGGGIQY
TRBV7-2 | ASSSGTSGGRTDTQY
TRBV19 | ASSSFDRGRTGELF
TRBV11-2 | ASSFMGADTQY
TRBV7-8 | ASSLALGAGALYEQY
TRBV9 | ASSGPAGGTDTQY